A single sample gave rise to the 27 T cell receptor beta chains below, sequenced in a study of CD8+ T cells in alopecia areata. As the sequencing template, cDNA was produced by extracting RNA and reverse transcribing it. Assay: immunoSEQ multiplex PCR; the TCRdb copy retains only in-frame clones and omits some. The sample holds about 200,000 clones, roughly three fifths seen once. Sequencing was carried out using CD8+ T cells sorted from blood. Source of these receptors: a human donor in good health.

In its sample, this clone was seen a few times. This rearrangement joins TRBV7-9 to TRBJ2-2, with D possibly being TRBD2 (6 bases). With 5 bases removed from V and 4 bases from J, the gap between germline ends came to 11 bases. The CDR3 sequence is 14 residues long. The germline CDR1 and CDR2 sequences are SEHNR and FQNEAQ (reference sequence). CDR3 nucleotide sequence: TGTGCCAGCAGCCCCGGGGGAGGCACCGGGGAGCTGTTTTTT. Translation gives CASSPGGGTGELFF.

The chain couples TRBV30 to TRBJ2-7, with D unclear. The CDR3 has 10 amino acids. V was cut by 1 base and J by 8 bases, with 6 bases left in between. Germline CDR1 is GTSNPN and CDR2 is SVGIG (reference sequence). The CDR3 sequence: CAWSDIKQYF. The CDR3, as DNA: TGTGCCTGGAGTGATATCAAGCAGTACTTC.

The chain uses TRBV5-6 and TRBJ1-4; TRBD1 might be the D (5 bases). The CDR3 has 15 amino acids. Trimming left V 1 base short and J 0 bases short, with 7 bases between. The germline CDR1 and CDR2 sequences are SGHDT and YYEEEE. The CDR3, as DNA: TGTGCCAGCAGCTTGCGGGGGGCAACTAATGAAAAACTGTTTTTT. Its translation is CASSLRGATNEKLFF.

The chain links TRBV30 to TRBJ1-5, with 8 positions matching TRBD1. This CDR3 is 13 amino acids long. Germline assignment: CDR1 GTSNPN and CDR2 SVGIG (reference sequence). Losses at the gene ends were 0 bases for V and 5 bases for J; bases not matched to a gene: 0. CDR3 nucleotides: TGTGCCTGGAGTGTGACAGGGGATCAGCCCCAGCATTTT. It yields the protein CAWSVTGDQPQHF.

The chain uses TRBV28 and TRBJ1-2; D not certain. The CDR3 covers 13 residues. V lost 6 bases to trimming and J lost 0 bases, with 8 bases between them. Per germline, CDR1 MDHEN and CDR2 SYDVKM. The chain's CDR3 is CASSPGTNYGYTF. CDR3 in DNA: TGTGCCAGCAGCCCCGGGACTAACTATGGCTACACCTTC.

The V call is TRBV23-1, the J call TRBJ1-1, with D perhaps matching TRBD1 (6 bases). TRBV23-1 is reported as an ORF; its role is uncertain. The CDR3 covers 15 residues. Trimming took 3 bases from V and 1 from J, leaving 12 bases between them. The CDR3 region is CASSHRGLENTEAFF. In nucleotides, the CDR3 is TGCGCCAGCAGTCATCGGGGGCTGGAGAACACTGAAGCTTTCTTT.

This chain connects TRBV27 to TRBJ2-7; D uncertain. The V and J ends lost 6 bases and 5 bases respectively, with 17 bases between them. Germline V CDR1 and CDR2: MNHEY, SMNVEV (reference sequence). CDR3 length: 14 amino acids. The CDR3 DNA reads TGTGCCAGCAGCGTCAGCTCTTCGGGCAACGAGCAGTACTTC. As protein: CASSVSSSGNEQYF.

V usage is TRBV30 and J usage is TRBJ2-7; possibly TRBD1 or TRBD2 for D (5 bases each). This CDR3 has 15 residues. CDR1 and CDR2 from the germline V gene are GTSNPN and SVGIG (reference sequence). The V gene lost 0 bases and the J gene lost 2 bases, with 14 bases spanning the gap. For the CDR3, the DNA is TGTGCCTGGAGTGTGGGGGTGGCTGTCACCTACGAGCAGTACTTC. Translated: CAWSVGVAVTYEQYF.

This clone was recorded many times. CDR3 sequence reads: CASSVGSGGAFSHEQFF. The CDR3 DNA reads TGTGCCAGCAGCGTAGGTAGCGGGGGGGCCTTTTCCCATGAGCAGTTCTTC. The chain links TRBV9 to TRBJ2-1, with TRBD2 matching over 11 bases. Germline CDR1 reads SGDLS; CDR2 reads YYNGEE. There are 17 residues in the CDR3. Trimming took 0 bases from V and 8 from J; bases not matched to a gene: 10.

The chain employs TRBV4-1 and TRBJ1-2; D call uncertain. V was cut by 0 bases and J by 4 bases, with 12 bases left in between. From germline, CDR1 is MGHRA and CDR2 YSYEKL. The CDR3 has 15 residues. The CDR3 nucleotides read TGCGCCAGCAGCCAAGATCGAAGGGCCACCTATGGCTACACCTTC. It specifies CASSQDRRATYGYTF.

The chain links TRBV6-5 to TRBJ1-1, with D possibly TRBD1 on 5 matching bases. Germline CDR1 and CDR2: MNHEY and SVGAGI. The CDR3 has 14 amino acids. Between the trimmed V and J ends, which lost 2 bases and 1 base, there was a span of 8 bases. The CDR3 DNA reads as TGTGCCAGCAGTTACGACAGCAGGAACACTGAAGCTTTCTTT. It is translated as CASSYDSRNTEAFF.

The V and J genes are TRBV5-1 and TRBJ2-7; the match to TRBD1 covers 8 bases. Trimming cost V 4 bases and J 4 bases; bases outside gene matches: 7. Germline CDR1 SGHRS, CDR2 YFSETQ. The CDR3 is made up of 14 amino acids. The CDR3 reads CASSPSDRAYEQYF. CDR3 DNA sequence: TGCGCCAGCAGCCCCTCGGACAGGGCGTACGAGCAGTACTTC.

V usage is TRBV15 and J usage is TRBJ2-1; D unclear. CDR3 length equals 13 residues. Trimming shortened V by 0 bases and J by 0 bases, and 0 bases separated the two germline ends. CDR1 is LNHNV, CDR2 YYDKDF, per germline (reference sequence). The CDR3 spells CATSRDSYNEQFF. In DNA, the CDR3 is TGTGCCACCAGCAGAGACTCCTACAATGAGCAGTTCTTC. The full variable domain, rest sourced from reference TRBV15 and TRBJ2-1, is DAMVIQNPRYQVTQFGKPVTLSCSQTLNHNVMYWYQQKSSQAPKLLFHYYDKDFNNEADTPDNFQSRRPNTSFCFLDIRSPGLGDTAMYLCATSRDSYNEQFFGPGTRLTVL.

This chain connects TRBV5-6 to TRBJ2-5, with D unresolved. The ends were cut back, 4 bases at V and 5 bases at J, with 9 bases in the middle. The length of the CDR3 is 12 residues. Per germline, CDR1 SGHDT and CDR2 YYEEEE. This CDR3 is CASSLAPETQYF. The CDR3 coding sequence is TGTGCCAGCAGCCTTGCACCGGAGACCCAGTACTTC.

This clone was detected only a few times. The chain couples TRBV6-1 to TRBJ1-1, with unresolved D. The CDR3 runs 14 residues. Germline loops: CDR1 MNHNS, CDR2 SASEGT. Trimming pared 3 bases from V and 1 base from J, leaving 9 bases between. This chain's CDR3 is CASSDGQENTEAFF. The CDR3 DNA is TGTGCCAGCAGTGATGGGCAAGAGAACACTGAAGCTTTCTTT.

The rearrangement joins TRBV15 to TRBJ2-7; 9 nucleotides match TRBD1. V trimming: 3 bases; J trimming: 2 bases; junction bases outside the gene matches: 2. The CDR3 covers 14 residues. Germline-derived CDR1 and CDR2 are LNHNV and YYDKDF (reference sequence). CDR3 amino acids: CATSSWTGAYEQYF. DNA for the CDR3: TGTGCCACCAGCAGCTGGACAGGGGCCTACGAGCAGTACTTC.

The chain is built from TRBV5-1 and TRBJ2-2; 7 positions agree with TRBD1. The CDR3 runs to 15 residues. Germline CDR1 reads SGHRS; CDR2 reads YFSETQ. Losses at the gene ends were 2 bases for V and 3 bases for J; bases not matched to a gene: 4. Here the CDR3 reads CASSFDRADTGELFF. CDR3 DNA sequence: TGCGCCAGCAGCTTCGACAGGGCGGACACCGGGGAGCTGTTTTTT.

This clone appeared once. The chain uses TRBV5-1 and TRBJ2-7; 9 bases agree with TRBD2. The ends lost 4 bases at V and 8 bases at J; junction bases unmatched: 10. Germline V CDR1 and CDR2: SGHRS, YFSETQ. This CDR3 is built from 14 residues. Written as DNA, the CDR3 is TGCGCCAGCAGCCCGCGTGGCGGGGGGGCCAAGCAGTACTTC. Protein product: CASSPRGGGAKQYF.

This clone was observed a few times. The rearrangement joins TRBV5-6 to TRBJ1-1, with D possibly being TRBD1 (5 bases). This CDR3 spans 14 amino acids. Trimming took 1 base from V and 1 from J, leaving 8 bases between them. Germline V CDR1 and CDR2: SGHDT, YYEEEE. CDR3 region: CASSLIGENTEAFF. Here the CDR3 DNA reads TGTGCCAGCAGCTTGATAGGGGAGAACACTGAAGCTTTCTTT.

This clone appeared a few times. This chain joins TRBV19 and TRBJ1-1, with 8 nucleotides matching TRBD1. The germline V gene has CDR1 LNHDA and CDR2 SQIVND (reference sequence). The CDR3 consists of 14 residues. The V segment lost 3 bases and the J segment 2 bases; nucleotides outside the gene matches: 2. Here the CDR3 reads CASSMGQANTEAFF. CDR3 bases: TGTGCCAGTAGTATGGGACAGGCCAACACTGAAGCTTTCTTT.

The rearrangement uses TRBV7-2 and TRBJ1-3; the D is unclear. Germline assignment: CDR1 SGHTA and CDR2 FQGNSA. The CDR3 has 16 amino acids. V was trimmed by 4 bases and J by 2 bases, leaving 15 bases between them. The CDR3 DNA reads TGTGCCAGCAGCTCACTGGTCGCGGTTCCTGGAAACACCATATATTTT. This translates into CASSSLVAVPGNTIYF.

The CDR3 region is CSVVVQGAGNTIYF. CDR3 nucleotides: TGCAGCGTTGTTGTGCAGGGGGCTGGAAACACCATATATTTT. The rearrangement uses TRBV29-1 and TRBJ1-3; 7 nucleotides match TRBD1. Germline trimming cut 4 bases from V and 2 bases from J; bases unmatched to any gene: 5. The CDR3 spans 14 residues. In germline, CDR1 is SQVTM, CDR2 ANQGSEA.

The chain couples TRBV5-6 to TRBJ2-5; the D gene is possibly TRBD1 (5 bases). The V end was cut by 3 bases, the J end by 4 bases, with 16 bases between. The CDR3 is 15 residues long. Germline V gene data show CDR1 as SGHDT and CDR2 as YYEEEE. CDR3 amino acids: CASSSGAGLGETQYF. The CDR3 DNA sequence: TGTGCCAGCAGCTCTGGGGCAGGGTTAGGAGAGACCCAGTACTTC.

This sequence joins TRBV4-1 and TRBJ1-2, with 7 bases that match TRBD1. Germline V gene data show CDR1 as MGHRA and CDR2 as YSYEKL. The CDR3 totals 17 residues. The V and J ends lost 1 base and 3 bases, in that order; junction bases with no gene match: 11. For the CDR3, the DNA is TGCGCCAGCAGCCAAGGGAGAGGTGTAGACAGGGACTATGGCTACACCTTC. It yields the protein CASSQGRGVDRDYGYTF.

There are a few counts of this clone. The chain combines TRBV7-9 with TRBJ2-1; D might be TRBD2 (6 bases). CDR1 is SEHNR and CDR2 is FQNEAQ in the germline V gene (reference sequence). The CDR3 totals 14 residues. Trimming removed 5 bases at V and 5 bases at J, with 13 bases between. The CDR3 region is CASSPPGGNNEQFF. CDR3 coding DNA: TGTGCCAGCAGCCCTCCTGGGGGGAACAATGAGCAGTTCTTC.

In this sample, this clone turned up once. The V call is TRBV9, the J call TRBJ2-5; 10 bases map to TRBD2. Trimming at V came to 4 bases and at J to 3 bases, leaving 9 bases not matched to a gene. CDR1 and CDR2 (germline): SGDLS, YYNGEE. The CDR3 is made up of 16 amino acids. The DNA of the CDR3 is TGTGCCAGCAGCCCCTGGACTAGCGGTATTAAAGAGACCCAGTACTTC. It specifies CASSPWTSGIKETQYF.

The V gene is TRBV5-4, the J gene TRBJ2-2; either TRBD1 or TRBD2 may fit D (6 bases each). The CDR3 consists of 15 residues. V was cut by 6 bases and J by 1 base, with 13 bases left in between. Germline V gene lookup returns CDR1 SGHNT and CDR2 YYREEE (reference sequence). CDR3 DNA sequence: TGTGCCAGCACCACGGGGGCTAAGAACACCGGGGAGCTGTTTTTT. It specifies CASTTGAKNTGELFF.